The clone carrying this TCR beta chain has a single count. In germline, CDR1 is MNHEY, CDR2 SVGAGI. Trimming cost V 11 bases and J 1 base, with 8 bases left between them. The CDR3 is made up of 11 amino acids. Libraries were prepared by immunoSEQ multiplex PCR; TCRdb keeps only in-frame clonotypes and omits some of them. The sample includes 110,000 to 150,000 clones, 76% of them seen just once. The data derive from a study of cytotoxic CD8 clonotypes in ibrutinib-treated CLL. The material was PBMCs, obtained after 24 months of ibrutinib treatment. The chain joins TRBV6-5 to TRBJ1-1; D unresolved. This sequence originates from a human donor with chronic lymphocytic leukemia. As DNA, the CDR3 is TGTGCCTCCAACGGGAACACTGAAGCTTTCTTT. The encoded protein is CASNGNTEAFF.